This T cell receptor (beta chain) comes out of a study of response to subunit inactivated influenza vaccine. In germline, CDR1 is DFQATT, CDR2 SNEGSKA (reference sequence). There are 14 residues in the CDR3. V lost 2 bases, J lost 5 bases, and 16 bases lay in between. This clonotype has more than one count but fewer than ten. Its antigen is unidentified. TCRdb redid the calling of the RT-PCR reads with MiXCR, one entry per CDR3 protein. This table holds fewer than 650,000 distinct CDR3 sequences, roughly 13% found once. Study outcomes and limitations: The authors suggested that every seasonal influenza vaccination recruits few new T cells.

The rearrangement joins TRBV20-1 to TRBJ2-7, with D hard to call. The sequence was collected from a man over 45 who received an inactivated influenza vaccine. Sequencing was performed on PBMCs from blood, taken about 40 days after vaccination. The CDR3 DNA is TGCAGTGCTAGAAACCCCGTCGTAGGAGACGAGCAGTACTTC. Translation gives CSARNPVVGDEQYF.